A single sample gave rise to the 7 T cell receptor beta chains below, sequenced in a study of shared clonotypes between healthy human individuals. Clones were read by immunoSEQ multiplex PCR, and TCRdb kept only the in-frame ones, dropping some. The sample holds over a million clones; about 75% are singletons and the top ten take 1.4% to 1.5%. Sequenced: memory CD4+ T cells sorted from blood. Stated subset: CD45RA-negative fraction. The source of these receptors is a man between 18 and 35 years old in good health.

This chain joins TRBV5-1 and TRBJ2-1; 10 bases match TRBD2. Trimming took 0 bases from V and 4 from J; bases not matched to a gene: 4. From germline, CDR1 is SGHRS and CDR2 YFSETQ. The length of the CDR3 is 16 residues. This CDR3 reads CASSLALAGFYNEQFF. DNA of the CDR3: TGCGCCAGCAGCTTGGCACTAGCGGGGTTTTACAATGAGCAGTTCTTC.

For this clone: The sample has other DNA sequences that encode this CDR3 too. The CDR3 nucleotides read TGTGCCAGCAGCTTGGGGCAGGTTAGCAATCAGCCCCAGCATTTT. It is translated as CASSLGQVSNQPQHF. The J gene is TRBJ1-5, the V gene TRBV5-6, with D unresolved. From germline, CDR1 is SGHDT and CDR2 YYEEEE. The CDR3 totals 15 residues. V was shortened by 0 bases and J by 0 bases, with 7 bases between the two germline ends. The entire variable domain, with the rest obtained from reference TRBV5-6 and TRBJ1-5, is as follows: DAGVTQSPTHLIKTRGQQVTLRCSPKSGHDTVSWYQQALGQGPQFIFQYYEEEERQRGNFPDRFSGHQFPNYSSELNVNALLLGDSALYLCASSLGQVSNQPQHFGDGTRLSIL.

The chain employs TRBV4-3 and TRBJ2-6; D not certain. CDR3 size: 16 residues. Trimming shortened V by 1 base and J by 3 bases, and 10 bases separated the two germline ends. Germline V gene data show CDR1 as LGHNA and CDR2 as YSLEER. This CDR3 reads CASSQVQSNGANVLTF. The CDR3 DNA sequence: TGCGCCAGCAGCCAAGTCCAATCCAATGGGGCCAACGTCCTGACTTTC.

CDR3 residues: CASSLDRGSYGYTF. The CDR3 region has the DNA TGCGCCAGCAGCTTGGATCGGGGGAGCTATGGCTACACCTTC. The rearrangement joins TRBV5-1 to TRBJ1-2, with D possibly TRBD1 on 5 matching bases. The germline V gene encodes CDR1 SGHRS and CDR2 YFSETQ. V was pared by 0 bases and J by 4 bases, with 10 bases between. The CDR3 totals 14 residues.

V is TRBV6-6 and J is TRBJ1-3, with 7 bases lining up with TRBD1. The germline CDR1 and CDR2 sequences are MNHNY and SVGAGI (reference sequence). The V gene end was trimmed by 8 bases and the J gene end by 2 bases; junction bases not matched to a gene: 3. This CDR3 comprises 13 residues. The CDR3 region has the DNA TGTGCCAGCCAGGGACAGACTGGAAACACCATATATTTT. Its protein is CASQGQTGNTIYF.

The chain recombines TRBV7-9 with TRBJ2-3; 10 bases fit TRBD2. Germline V CDR1 and CDR2: SEHNR, FQNEAQ (reference sequence). This CDR3 comprises 16 residues. V dropped 5 bases and J dropped 2; count of bases not matched to a gene: 7. The CDR3 DNA follows: TGTGCCAGCAGCGGAAGCGGGGGGGCTTACACAGATACGCAGTATTTT. Its protein product is CASSGSGGAYTDTQYF.

The chain recombines TRBV30 with TRBJ1-2; no firm D call. CDR3 length equals 12 residues. Trimming shortened V by 0 bases and J by 2 bases, and 4 bases separated the two germline ends. Germline V gene lookup returns CDR1 GTSNPN and CDR2 SVGIG (reference sequence). This chain's CDR3 is CAWSVWNYGYTF. CDR3 DNA: TGTGCCTGGAGTGTCTGGAACTATGGCTACACCTTC.